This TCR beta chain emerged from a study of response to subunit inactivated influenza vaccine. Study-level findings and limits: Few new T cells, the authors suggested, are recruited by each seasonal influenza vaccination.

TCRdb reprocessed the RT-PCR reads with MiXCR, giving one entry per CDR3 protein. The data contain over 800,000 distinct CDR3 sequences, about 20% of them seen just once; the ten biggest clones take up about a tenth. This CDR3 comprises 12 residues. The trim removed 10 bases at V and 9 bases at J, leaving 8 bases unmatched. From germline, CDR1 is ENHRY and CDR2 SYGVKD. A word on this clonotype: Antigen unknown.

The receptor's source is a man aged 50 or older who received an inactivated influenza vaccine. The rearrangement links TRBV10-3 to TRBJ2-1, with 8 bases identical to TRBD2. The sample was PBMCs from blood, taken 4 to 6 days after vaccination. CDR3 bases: TGTGCCAGTGGACTAGCCTCGGGTGAGCAGTTCTTC. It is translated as CASGLASGEQFF.